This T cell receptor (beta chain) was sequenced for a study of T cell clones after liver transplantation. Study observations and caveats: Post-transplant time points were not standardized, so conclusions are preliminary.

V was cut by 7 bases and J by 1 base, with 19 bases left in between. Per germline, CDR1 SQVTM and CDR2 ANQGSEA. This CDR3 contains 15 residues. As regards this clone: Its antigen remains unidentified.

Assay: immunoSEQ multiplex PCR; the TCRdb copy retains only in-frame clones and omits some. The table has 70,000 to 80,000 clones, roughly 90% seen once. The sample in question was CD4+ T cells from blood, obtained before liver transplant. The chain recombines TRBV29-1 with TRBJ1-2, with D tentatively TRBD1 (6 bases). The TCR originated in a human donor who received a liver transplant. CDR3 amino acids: CSATVAGAINYGYTF. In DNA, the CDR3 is TGCAGCGCTACCGTTGCAGGGGCGATTAACTATGGCTACACCTTC.